Included here is one TCR beta chain sequence, with context. The assay was immunoSEQ multiplex PCR, and TCRdb's table has in-frame clones only and misses some. The data hold some 1 million clones, with under 80% observed a single time. CDR1 is SGHNT, CDR2 YYREEE, per germline (reference sequence). The CDR3 totals 12 residues. The V and J ends lost 4 bases and 4 bases, in that order; junction bases with no gene match: 2. These data originate in a study of shared clonotypes between healthy human individuals. The sequencing sample was made of memory CD4+ T cells sorted from blood. Described subset: CD45RA-negative fraction. This clonotype was sampled from a man aged 18 to 29 in good health. The chain employs TRBV5-4 and TRBJ2-7; 7 bases line up with TRBD2. The CDR3 DNA follows: TGTGCCAGCAGCGGGGAGGGATACGAGCAGTACTTC. Translating gives CASSGEGYEQYF.